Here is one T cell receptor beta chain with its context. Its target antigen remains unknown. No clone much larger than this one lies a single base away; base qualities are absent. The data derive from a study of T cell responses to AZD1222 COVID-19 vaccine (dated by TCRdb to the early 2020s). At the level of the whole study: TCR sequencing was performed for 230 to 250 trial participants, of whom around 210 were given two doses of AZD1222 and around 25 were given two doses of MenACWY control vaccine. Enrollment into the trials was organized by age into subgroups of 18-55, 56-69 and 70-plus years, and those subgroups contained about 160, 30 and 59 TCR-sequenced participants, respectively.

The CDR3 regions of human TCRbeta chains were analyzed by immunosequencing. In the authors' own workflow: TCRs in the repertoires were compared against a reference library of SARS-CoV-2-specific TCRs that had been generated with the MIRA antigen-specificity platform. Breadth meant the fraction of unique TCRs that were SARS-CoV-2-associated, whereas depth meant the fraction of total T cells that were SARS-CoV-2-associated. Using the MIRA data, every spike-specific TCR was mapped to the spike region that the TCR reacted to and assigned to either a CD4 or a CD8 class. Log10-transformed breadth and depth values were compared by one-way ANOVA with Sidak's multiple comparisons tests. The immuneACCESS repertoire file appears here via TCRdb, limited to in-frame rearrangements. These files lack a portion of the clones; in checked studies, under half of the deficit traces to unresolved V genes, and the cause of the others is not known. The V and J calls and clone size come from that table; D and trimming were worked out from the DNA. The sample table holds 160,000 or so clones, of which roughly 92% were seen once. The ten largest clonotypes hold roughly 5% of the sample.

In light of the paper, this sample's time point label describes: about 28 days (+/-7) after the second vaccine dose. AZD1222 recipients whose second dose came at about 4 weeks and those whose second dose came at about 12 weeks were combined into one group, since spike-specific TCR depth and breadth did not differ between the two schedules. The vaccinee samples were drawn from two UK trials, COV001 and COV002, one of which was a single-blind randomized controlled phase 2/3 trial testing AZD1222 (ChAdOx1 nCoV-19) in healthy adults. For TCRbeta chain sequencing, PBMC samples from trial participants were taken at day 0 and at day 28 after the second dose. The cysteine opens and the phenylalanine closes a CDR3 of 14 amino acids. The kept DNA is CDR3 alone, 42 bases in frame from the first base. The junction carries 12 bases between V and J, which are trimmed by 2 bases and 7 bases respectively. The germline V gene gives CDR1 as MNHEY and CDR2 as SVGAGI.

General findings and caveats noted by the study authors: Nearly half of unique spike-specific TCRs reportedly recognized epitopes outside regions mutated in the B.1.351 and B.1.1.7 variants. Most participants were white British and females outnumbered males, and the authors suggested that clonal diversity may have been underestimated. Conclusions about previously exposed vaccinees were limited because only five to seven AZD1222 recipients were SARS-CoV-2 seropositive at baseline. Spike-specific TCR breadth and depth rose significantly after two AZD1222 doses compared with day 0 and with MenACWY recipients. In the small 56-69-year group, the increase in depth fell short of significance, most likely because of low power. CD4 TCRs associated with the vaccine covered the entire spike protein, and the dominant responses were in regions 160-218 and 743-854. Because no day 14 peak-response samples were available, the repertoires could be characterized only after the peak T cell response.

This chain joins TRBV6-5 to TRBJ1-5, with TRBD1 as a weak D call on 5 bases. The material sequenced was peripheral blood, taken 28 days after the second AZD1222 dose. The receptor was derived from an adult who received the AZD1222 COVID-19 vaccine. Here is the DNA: TGTGCCAGCAGTTACGGGGCCCGGGGACAGCCCCAGCATTTT. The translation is CASSYGARGQPQHF.